This record looks at one TCR beta chain sequence and its context. The data derive from a study of blood T cell repertoires in COVID-19. About the research overall: Samples taken during acute and convalescent COVID-19 were collected in the United States, Italy and Spain.

The CDR3 loop spans 15 amino acids. Losses at the gene ends were 2 bases for V and 7 bases for J; bases not matched to a gene: 6. CDR1 is SGDLS, CDR2 YYNGEE, per germline. Source study methods: Scientists estimated how many nucleated cells there were by amplifying reference gene primers. Some clones are missing from TCRdb's copy, which holds only in-frame ones; the method was immunoSEQ multiplex PCR. V, J and clone size derive from that table, while D and trimming were established from the DNA sequence. The table includes nearly 200,000 clones, 65% to 85% detected once. Sequencing input: PBMCs or T cells enriched from blood (not recorded which). The source is a man between 35 and 55 years old who had recovered from COVID-19. The chain uses TRBV9 and TRBJ2-1, with 10 bases that match TRBD1. The CDR3 region is CASSVGDRGNNEQFF. CDR3 bases: TGTGCCAGCAGCGTTGGGGACAGGGGTAATAATGAGCAGTTCTTC.